This T cell receptor (beta chain) appears in the sequencing data of a study of blood T cell repertoires in COVID-19. For the study at large: From the United States, Italy and Spain came samples of acute and convalescent COVID-19. Sample material is recorded as cDNA or gDNA derived from T cells, B-cell-depleted T cells, or PBMCs.

In the original processing: For nucleated cells, counts were estimated from reference gene primer amplification. The repertoire was sequenced with immunoSEQ multiplex PCR; TCRdb's copy has only in-frame clones and lacks some. The V and J calls and clone size are taken from that table; D and trimming were inferred from the DNA. Counted here are just over 80,000 clones, 65% to 90% occurring once; the ten biggest clones make up 44%. V dropped 1 base and J dropped 6 bases, with 4 bases sitting between them. Per the germline V gene, CDR1 is SEHNR and CDR2 is FQNEAQ (reference sequence). The CDR3 totals 12 residues.

Sample: peripheral blood. The chain joins TRBV7-9 to TRBJ1-5, with D hard to call. The source is an elderly man with acute or convalescent COVID-19. The CDR3 sequence: CASSLDIQPQHF. The CDR3 DNA reads as TGTGCCAGCAGCTTAGATATTCAGCCCCAGCATTTT.